What follows is one T cell receptor beta chain and its context. In the source study's methods: Reference gene primer amplification gave estimated nucleated cell counts. Here immunoSEQ multiplex PCR was the method, and the copy in TCRdb shows in-frame clones only, minus some. V and J calls and clone size follow that table, whereas D and trimming were derived from the DNA. Of hundreds of thousands of clones listed, about 89% are singletons. With 2 bases clipped from V and 7 bases from J, the junction kept 5 bases outside the gene matches. In germline, CDR1 is KGHSH, CDR2 LQKENI. This CDR3 has 14 residues. The data originate from a study of blood T cell repertoires in COVID-19. At the level of the study: The United States, Italy and Spain supplied acute and convalescent COVID-19 samples. PBMCs, B-cell-depleted T cells, or T cells provided the cDNA or gDNA that made up the material.

Recruited during active infection, patients (from Seattle) were subsequently followed longitudinally. The receptor was isolated from a woman aged 45 to 65 with COVID-19, enrolled during active disease. The chain recombines TRBV18 with TRBJ2-5; 9 bases are a match to TRBD1. The source material was peripheral blood. The CDR3 sequence: CASSPTGQGATQYF. CDR3 coding DNA: TGTGCCAGCTCACCAACGGGACAGGGAGCGACCCAGTACTTC.